The source of this TCR beta chain is a study of cytomegalovirus exposure and HLA in healthy donors. Broader study findings: Within a later analysis, the majority of CMV-associated TCR beta chains appeared HLA-restricted.

Germline values: CDR1 SGDLS, CDR2 YYNGEE. V dropped 2 bases and J dropped 4 bases, with 12 bases sitting between them. CDR3 size: 15 residues. With regard to this clone: The antigen is not known.

Primers: 60 Vbeta forward and 13 Jbeta reverse. In the original processing: A later analysis tallied about 80 million unique TCR beta chains, about 12 million of them shared. The protocol was immunoSEQ multiplex PCR, while the TCRdb copy is restricted to in-frame clones and leaves out a portion. The DNA gave D and trimming, while V, J and clone size come from that table. The repertoire holds about 89,000 clones, 86% seen once, with over 8.5% in the top ten. Sequences were obtained from PBMCs. The sequence derives from a man aged 25-45 years in good health and CMV-seropositive. This sequence joins TRBV9 and TRBJ2-2; the D gene is possibly TRBD1 (5 bases). The CDR3 DNA sequence: TGTGCCAGCAGCGTCGACAGCGTCCCCACCGGGGAGCTGTTTTTT. Translated, it gives CASSVDSVPTGELFF.